The source of this TCR beta chain is a study of OX40 agonist ivuxolimab in advanced cancers. This table comes from immunoSEQ multiplex PCR, and its TCRdb copy is limited to in-frame clones, with some not included. The sample carries around 70,000 clones, approximately 90% recorded once. Germline CDR1 is SGHVS and CDR2 is FNYEAQ. Trimming pared 2 bases from V and 3 bases from J, leaving 16 bases between. The CDR3 runs to 16 residues. The V and J genes are TRBV7-6 and TRBJ2-5; D may be TRBD2 (5 bases). Sequenced here: CD4+ or CD8+ T cells sorted from blood, sampled in a trial of the OX40 agonist ivuxolimab. The clonotype was recovered from an adult with an advanced solid tumor such as melanoma, head and neck, liver or kidney cancer. CDR3 amino acids: CASSLPVWGEEETQYF. The CDR3 DNA sequence: TGTGCCAGCAGCTTACCCGTCTGGGGAGAGGAAGAGACCCAGTACTTC.